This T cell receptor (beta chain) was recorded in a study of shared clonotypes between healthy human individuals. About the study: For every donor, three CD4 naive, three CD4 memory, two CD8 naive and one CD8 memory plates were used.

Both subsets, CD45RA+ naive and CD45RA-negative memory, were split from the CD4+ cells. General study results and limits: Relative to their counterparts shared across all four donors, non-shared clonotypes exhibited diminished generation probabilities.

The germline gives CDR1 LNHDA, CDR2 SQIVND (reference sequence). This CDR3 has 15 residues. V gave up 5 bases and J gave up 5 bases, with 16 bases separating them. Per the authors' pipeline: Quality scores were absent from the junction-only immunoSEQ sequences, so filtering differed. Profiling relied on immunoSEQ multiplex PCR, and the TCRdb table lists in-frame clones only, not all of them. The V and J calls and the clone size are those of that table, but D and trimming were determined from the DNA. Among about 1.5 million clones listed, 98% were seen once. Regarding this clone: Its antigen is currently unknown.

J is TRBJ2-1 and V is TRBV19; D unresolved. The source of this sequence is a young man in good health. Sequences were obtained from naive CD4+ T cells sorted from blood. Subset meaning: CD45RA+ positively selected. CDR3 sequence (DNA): TGTGCCAGTAGTCTACCCCCGACCAACGACAATGAGCAGTTCTTC. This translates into CASSLPPTNDNEQFF.